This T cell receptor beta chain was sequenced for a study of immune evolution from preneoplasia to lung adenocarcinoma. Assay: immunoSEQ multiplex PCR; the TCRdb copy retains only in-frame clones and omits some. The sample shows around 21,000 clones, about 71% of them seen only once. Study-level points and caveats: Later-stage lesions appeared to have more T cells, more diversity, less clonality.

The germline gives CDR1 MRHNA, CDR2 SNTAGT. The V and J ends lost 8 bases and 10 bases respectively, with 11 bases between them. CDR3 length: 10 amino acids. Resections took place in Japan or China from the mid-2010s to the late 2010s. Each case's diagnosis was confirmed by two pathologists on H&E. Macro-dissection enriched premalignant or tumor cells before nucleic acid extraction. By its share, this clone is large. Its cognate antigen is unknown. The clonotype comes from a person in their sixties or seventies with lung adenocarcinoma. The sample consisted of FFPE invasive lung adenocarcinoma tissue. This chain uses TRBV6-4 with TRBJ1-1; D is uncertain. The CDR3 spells CASRRVAAFF. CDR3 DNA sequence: TGTGCCAGCCGGAGGGTGGCAGCTTTCTTT.